Following are 14 T cell receptor beta chains from one sample sequenced in a study of pediatric ulcerative colitis. The rectum was sampled with one to two pinch biopsies at colonoscopy. The table came from immunoSEQ multiplex PCR; TCRdb's copy has only in-frame clones and leaves some out. The sample contains about 37,000 clones, 65% to 85% of which appear only once. Sequenced input: gut tissue. Receptors were obtained from a boy younger than 18 with severe ulcerative colitis.

The V gene is TRBV18, the J gene TRBJ2-7, with 7 positions matching TRBD1. The V gene's germline CDR1 is KGHSH and CDR2 LQKENI. The CDR3 runs 15 residues. Trimming removed 2 bases from V and 3 bases from J; junction bases left unmatched: 7. This CDR3 is CASSPSRGRIYEQYF. The CDR3 DNA reads as TGTGCCAGCTCACCATCAAGGGGGCGTATCTACGAGCAGTACTTC.

This chain connects TRBV5-6 to TRBJ1-2; 7 bases match TRBD1. The V gene end was trimmed by 4 bases and the J gene end by 7 bases; junction bases not matched to a gene: 10. The CDR3 consists of 14 residues. Looked up from germline, CDR1 is SGHDT and CDR2 is YYEEEE. The CDR3 loop reads CASSQRDSLRGYTF. The CDR3 DNA reads TGTGCCAGCAGCCAGAGGGACAGTCTACGTGGCTACACCTTC.

This chain links TRBV19 with TRBJ2-7; 7 nucleotides align to TRBD2. V shed 1 base, J shed 4 bases, and the junction held 7 bases outside the gene matches. This CDR3 is built from 15 residues. Per the germline V gene, CDR1 is LNHDA and CDR2 is SQIVND (reference sequence). DNA of the CDR3: TGTGCCAGTAGTATAGTATGGTCGGGGGGATACGAGCAGTACTTC. Protein: CASSIVWSGGYEQYF.

The V and J genes are TRBV29-1 and TRBJ2-5; D is ambiguous. There are 10 residues in the CDR3. Germline V gene lookup returns CDR1 SQVTM and CDR2 ANQGSEA. V lost 4 bases, J lost 5 bases, and 5 bases lay in between. CDR3 DNA: TGCAGCGTTGCCCTGGAGACCCAGTACTTC. Translated, it gives CSVALETQYF.

The rearrangement joins TRBV11-2 to TRBJ2-3; possibly TRBD2 for D (6 bases). The V end was cut by 6 bases, the J end by 5 bases, with 12 bases between. The CDR3 is 13 amino acids. Germline V CDR1 and CDR2: SGHAT, FQNNGV. The CDR3 sequence: CASRGTGRDTQYF. DNA of the CDR3: TGTGCCAGCAGAGGGACTGGTCGAGATACGCAGTATTTT.

The CDR3 loop reads CASSTRQGASEKLFF. The CDR3 DNA reads TGTGCCAGTAGTACGAGACAGGGGGCGAGTGAAAAACTGTTTTTT. V usage is TRBV19 and J usage is TRBJ1-4; TRBD1 matches 10 bases. J gave up 7 bases and V 4 bases, and 6 bases lay outside the gene matches. CDR1 is LNHDA, CDR2 SQIVND, per germline (reference sequence). The CDR3 covers 15 residues.

This sequence joins TRBV4-1 and TRBJ1-1; D remains ambiguous. The CDR3 runs to 14 residues. Between the trimmed V and J ends, which lost 4 bases and 0 bases, there was a span of 9 bases. Looked up from germline, CDR1 is MGHRA and CDR2 is YSYEKL. CDR3 amino acids: CASSLVTLNTEAFF. The DNA of the CDR3 is TGCGCCAGCAGCCTGGTGACGTTGAACACTGAAGCTTTCTTT.

The gene calls are TRBV10-2 and TRBJ1-6; the match to TRBD1 covers 7 bases. V shed 5 bases, J shed 8 bases, and the junction held 6 bases outside the gene matches. The CDR3 is 14 amino acids. Germline V lookup: CDR1 WSHSY, CDR2 SAAADI. The DNA of the CDR3 is TGCGCCAGCAGTATCACAGGGGTGGATTCACCCCTCCACTTT. As protein: CASSITGVDSPLHF.

V gene TRBV28 combines with J gene TRBJ1-2, with no clear D. Trimming cost V 1 base and J 8 bases, with 8 bases left between them. Looked up from germline, CDR1 is MDHEN and CDR2 is SYDVKM. CDR3 size: 12 residues. The CDR3 reads CASSLSPGGYTF. The CDR3 region has the DNA TGTGCCAGCAGTTTATCACCCGGGGGCTACACCTTC.

The J gene is TRBJ2-2, the V gene TRBV6-5, with a possible D match to TRBD2 (6 bases). This CDR3 is 14 amino acids long. The germline V gene encodes CDR1 MNHEY and CDR2 SVGAGI. V was clipped by 4 bases and J by 4 bases, with 10 bases between them. The CDR3 DNA is TGTGCCAGCAGTTTCGGGACTTTCACCGGGGAGCTGTTTTTT. As protein: CASSFGTFTGELFF.

There are a few counts of this clone. The rearrangement joins TRBV20-1 to TRBJ1-1; D unresolved. Germline V gene data show CDR1 as DFQATT and CDR2 as SNEGSKA (reference sequence). Trimming removed 3 bases at V and 11 bases at J, with 4 bases between. The CDR3 totals 8 residues. As DNA, the CDR3 is TGCAGTGCTAGTTGGGCTTTCTTT. Translating gives CSASWAFF.

The rearrangement uses TRBV6-6 and TRBJ1-2; 7 nucleotides agree with TRBD1. The trim removed 5 bases at V and 2 bases at J, leaving 5 bases unmatched. This CDR3 is built from 14 residues. Germline V CDR1 and CDR2: MNHNY, SVGAGI (reference sequence). The CDR3 DNA reads as TGTGCCAGCAGTCCGCAGACAGGGAACTATGGCTACACCTTC. This sequence encodes CASSPQTGNYGYTF.

This clone is categorized as medium-sized. J is TRBJ2-2 and V is TRBV29-1; D not resolved. The CDR3 runs 11 residues. Trimming cost V 3 bases and J 3 bases, with 2 bases left between them. CDR1 and CDR2 from the germline V gene are SQVTM and ANQGSEA. CDR3 nucleotides: TGCAGCGTTGAGGACACCGGGGAGCTGTTTTTT. Translation: CSVEDTGELFF.

This clone was counted between two and nine times. This chain joins TRBV18 and TRBJ2-1; D might be TRBD2 (6 bases). V gave up 2 bases and J gave up 10 bases, with 9 bases separating them. This CDR3 spans 12 amino acids. Germline CDR1 KGHSH, CDR2 LQKENI. The CDR3 loop is CASSPMAGEQFF. CDR3 DNA: TGTGCCAGCTCACCAATGGCGGGGGAGCAGTTCTTC.